This T cell receptor beta chain comes out of a study of PD-L1 blockade in urothelial cancer. Sequenced by immunoSEQ multiplex PCR; TCRdb stores in-frame clones only, minus some. The table has around 110,000 clones, roughly 91% seen once. Time point indicated: peripheral blood 6 weeks after treatment start. CDR1 is GTSNPN and CDR2 is SVGIG in the germline V gene (reference sequence). The CDR3 loop spans 10 amino acids. V gave up 8 bases and J gave up 5 bases; unmatched junction bases: 1. This receptor was identified in a man in his fifties or sixties with urothelial cancer. The sample consisted of PBMCs, taken around atezolizumab (anti-PD-L1) treatment. This chain links TRBV30 with TRBJ2-5, with 8 bases lining up with TRBD2. The CDR3 DNA is TGTGCCCGGGGGGGGGAGACCCAGTACTTC. Translating gives CARGGETQYF.